Below are 21 T cell receptor beta chains sequenced from a single sample in a study of memory CD4+ T cells and cytomegalovirus serostatus (dated by TCRdb to the late 2010s). A FACSAria II was used to sort memory CD4+ T cells, defined as single viable CD3+CD4+CD8-CD45RO+ cells. To prepare the library, the immunoSEQ multiplex PCR assay was applied. TCRdb stores this immuneACCESS table with in-frame sequences only. Part of the clones is absent; in the studies checked, under half of the shortfall reflects unresolved V genes, and no reason is known for the rest. This sample comprises some 48,000 clones, about 77% of them detected only once. 0.78% of the sample belongs to the ten largest clones. Sequenced: memory CD4+ T cells from blood. All receptors come from an adult in good health and CMV-seronegative.

This clone turned up a few times. The chain couples TRBV6-5 to TRBJ1-6; the match to TRBD1 covers 7 bases. J was trimmed by 7 bases and V by 4 bases; bases with no gene match: 1. CDR3 length: 13 residues. Germline loops: CDR1 MNHEY, CDR2 SVGAGI. The CDR3 nucleotides read TGTGCCAGCAGTTTGGGACAGAATTCACCCCTCCACTTT. It specifies CASSLGQNSPLHF.

The V call is TRBV7-2, the J call TRBJ2-7, with 12 bases lining up with TRBD1. The V gene's germline CDR1 is SGHTA and CDR2 FQGNSA. CDR3 length: 15 amino acids. V trimming: 0 bases; J trimming: 7 bases; junction bases outside the gene matches: 4. The CDR3 loop reads CASSLAGQGAKEQYF. The CDR3 coding sequence is TGTGCCAGCAGCTTAGCGGGACAGGGGGCGAAAGAGCAGTACTTC.

The CDR3 sequence is CASSRQGSRQPQHF. CDR3 sequence (DNA): TGTGCCAGCAGCCGACAGGGGTCGAGACAGCCCCAGCATTTT. V gene TRBV27 combines with J gene TRBJ1-5; 8 nucleotides align to TRBD1. The CDR3 is 14 residues long. Per germline, CDR1 MNHEY and CDR2 SMNVEV (reference sequence). After removal of 6 bases from V and 7 bases from J, the junction contained 8 bases not matched to a gene.

The rearrangement uses TRBV28 and TRBJ1-2; D might be TRBD1 (6 bases). V shed 2 bases and J shed 8 bases, with 12 bases lying between them. The CDR3 consists of 13 residues. From germline, CDR1 is MDHEN and CDR2 SYDVKM. DNA for the CDR3: TGTGCCAGCAGTTTACAGGGGAGAGGAGGCTACACCTTC. Its protein product is CASSLQGRGGYTF.

J is TRBJ2-7 and V is TRBV9; TRBD1 is a possible D gene (5 bases). V dropped 0 bases and J dropped 5 bases, with 9 bases sitting between them. This CDR3 has 13 amino acids. Germline CDR1 SGDLS, CDR2 YYNGEE. CDR3 protein: CASSVGQLDEQYF. CDR3 coding DNA: TGTGCCAGCAGCGTAGGACAGCTGGACGAGCAGTACTTC.

V gene TRBV30 combines with J gene TRBJ2-3, with 9 bases fitting TRBD2. The germline V gene has CDR1 GTSNPN and CDR2 SVGIG (reference sequence). V lost 3 bases, J lost 6 bases, and 7 bases stayed unmatched. This CDR3 spans 14 amino acids. The CDR3 nucleotides are TGTGCCTGGAGCCGCGGGGGGGAAGGGGATACGCAGTATTTT. It translates to CAWSRGGEGDTQYF.

The rearrangement uses TRBV6-5 and TRBJ2-7; the D gene is possibly TRBD1 (8 bases). Deletions cut 5 bases from V and 6 bases from J, with 17 bases between. This CDR3 comprises 14 residues. Germline loops: CDR1 MNHEY, CDR2 SVGAGI. CDR3 residues: CASSPQGGPREQYF. CDR3 in DNA: TGTGCCAGCAGTCCACAGGGGGGGCCCCGCGAGCAGTACTTC.

This sequence joins TRBV6-6 and TRBJ2-1; D perhaps matches TRBD1 (6 bases). Per the germline V gene, CDR1 is MNHNY and CDR2 is SVGAGI (reference sequence). The V gene lost 7 bases and the J gene lost 7 bases, with 14 bases spanning the gap. CDR3 length equals 13 residues. The CDR3 here is CASTLGARNEQFF. In DNA, the CDR3 is TGTGCCAGCACCTTGGGGGCGCGTAATGAGCAGTTCTTC.

The rearrangement links TRBV5-1 to TRBJ2-1, with 10 nucleotides matching TRBD1. The CDR3 spans 17 residues. CDR1 and CDR2 from the germline V gene are SGHRS and YFSETQ. With 0 bases clipped from V and 7 bases from J, the junction kept 10 bases outside the gene matches. The CDR3 DNA reads as TGCGCCAGCAGCTTGGCTATAGGGACAGGGGACAGTAATGAGCAGTTCTTC. This sequence encodes CASSLAIGTGDSNEQFF.

This clone has more than one count but fewer than ten. The chain has TRBV7-9 and TRBJ1-6, with 8 positions matching TRBD1. The length of the CDR3 is 13 residues. Germline loops: CDR1 SEHNR, CDR2 FQNEAQ (reference sequence). V lost 5 bases, J lost 9 bases, and 3 bases stayed unmatched. The CDR3 nucleotides are TGTGCCAGCAGCCGGGACAGGCCTTCACCCCTCCACTTT. Encoded protein: CASSRDRPSPLHF.

A single count supports this clone. V gene TRBV27 combines with J gene TRBJ2-2; no firm D call. The germline V gene encodes CDR1 MNHEY and CDR2 SMNVEV (reference sequence). This CDR3 is built from 16 residues. V shed 2 bases and J shed 2 bases, with 12 bases lying between them. The CDR3 sequence is CASSLKGIANTGELFF. CDR3 bases: TGTGCCAGCAGTTTAAAGGGTATCGCAAACACCGGGGAGCTGTTTTTT.

This clone was detected only once. This CDR3 reads CASSLAPYMDTQYF. The CDR3 DNA is TGCGCCAGCAGCTTAGCCCCGTACATGGATACGCAGTATTTT. This chain joins TRBV5-1 and TRBJ2-3; D remains unclear. Germline CDR1 and CDR2: SGHRS and YFSETQ. Trimming removed 2 bases from V and 6 bases from J, with 13 bases in between. The CDR3 contains 14 residues.

The chain uses TRBV2 and TRBJ1-3; no clear D gene. This CDR3 region has 15 residues. V lost 4 bases and J lost 1, with 11 bases in between. Germline CDR1 is SNHLY and CDR2 is FYNNEI. CDR3 amino acids: CASSGQAISGNTIYF. DNA for the CDR3: TGTGCCAGCAGTGGCCAGGCCATATCTGGAAACACCATATATTTT. The whole variable domain, filled in from reference TRBV2 and TRBJ1-3, reads EPEVTQTPSHQVTQMGQEVILRCVPISNHLYFYWYRQILGQKVEFLVSFYNNEISEKSEIFDDQFSVERPDGSNFTLKIRSTKLEDSAMYFCASSGQAISGNTIYFGEGSWLTVV.

The rearrangement joins TRBV19 to TRBJ2-1, with TRBD2 identical over 8 bases. The V gene's germline CDR1 is LNHDA and CDR2 SQIVND (reference sequence). After removal of 6 bases from V and 0 bases from J, the junction contained 13 bases not matched to a gene. The CDR3 has 18 residues. The CDR3 here is CASSPGLVDFSSYNEQFF. CDR3 nucleotide sequence: TGTGCCAGTAGCCCGGGACTAGTAGACTTTAGCTCCTACAATGAGCAGTTCTTC.

This clone occurred once. The gene calls are TRBV5-1 and TRBJ2-5, with a tentative D call TRBD2 (6 bases). Germline V gene sequence: CDR1 SGHRS, CDR2 YFSETQ. Trimming took off 1 base at V and 5 bases at J, with 12 bases between the two ends. The CDR3 extends over 14 amino acids. The CDR3 sequence is CASSLYGRRETQYF. DNA for the CDR3: TGCGCCAGCAGCTTGTATGGGAGGAGGGAGACCCAGTACTTC. Drawing the rest from reference TRBV5-1 and TRBJ2-5, the complete variable domain is KAGVTQTPRYLIKTRGQQVTLSCSPISGHRSVSWYQQTPGQGLQFLFEYFSETQRNKGNFPGRFSGRQFSNSRSEMNVSTLELGDSALYLCASSLYGRRETQYFGPGTRLLVL.

The rearrangement joins TRBV7-9 to TRBJ1-1, with TRBD1 as a possible D gene (5 bases). Trimming left V 5 bases short and J 4 bases short, with 8 bases between. CDR3 size: 12 residues. Germline CDR1 reads SEHNR; CDR2 reads FQNEAQ (reference sequence). The CDR3 sequence: CASSRGFTEAFF. As DNA, the CDR3 is TGTGCCAGCAGCAGGGGATTCACTGAAGCTTTCTTT.

V gene TRBV6-5 combines with J gene TRBJ1-2, with D unclear. This CDR3 region has 14 residues. With 4 bases removed from V and 5 bases from J, the gap between germline ends came to 14 bases. Germline V gene sequence: CDR1 MNHEY, CDR2 SVGAGI. The CDR3 DNA reads TGTGCCAGCAGTTCCTCTGTTCGAGGGTATGGCTACACCTTC. It codes for CASSSSVRGYGYTF.

The chain is built from TRBV7-9 and TRBJ2-4; no firm D call. This CDR3 comprises 14 residues. CDR1 is SEHNR and CDR2 is FQNEAQ in the germline V gene (reference sequence). V gave up 4 bases and J gave up 0 bases, with 7 bases separating them. CDR3 bases: TGTGCCAGCAGCTCCGAACTAGCCAAAAACATTCAGTACTTC. Its translation is CASSSELAKNIQYF. The variable domain in full, with the rest retrieved from reference TRBV7-9 and TRBJ2-4, is DTGVSQNPRHKITKRGQNVTFRCDPISEHNRLYWYRQTLGQGPEFLTYFQNEAQLEKSRLLSDRFSAERPKGSFSTLEIQRTEQGDSAMYLCASSSELAKNIQYFGAGTRLSVL.

CDR3 protein: CASSLDGRSYEQYF. In nucleotides, the CDR3 is TGTGCCAGCAGCTTAGATGGCAGGTCCTACGAGCAGTACTTC. V usage is TRBV7-2 and J usage is TRBJ2-7; D not certain. Germline V lookup: CDR1 SGHTA, CDR2 FQGNSA. This CDR3 contains 14 residues. V was cut by 1 base and J by 1 base, with 8 bases left in between.

This clone has just a few counts. The chain employs TRBV6-5 and TRBJ1-2; D is possibly TRBD1 (5 bases). Germline V gives CDR1 MNHEY, CDR2 SVGAGI. V lost 2 bases and J 8 bases, leaving 12 bases between the germline ends. This CDR3 spans 13 amino acids. CDR3 coding DNA: TGTGCCAGCAGTTACAGGGGTATGGACGGCTACACCTTC. Translating it yields CASSYRGMDGYTF.

The chain employs TRBV27 and TRBJ2-7, with D possibly matching TRBD2 (5 bases). Germline V gives CDR1 MNHEY, CDR2 SMNVEV (reference sequence). Trimming left V 0 bases short and J 3 bases short, with 12 bases between. This CDR3 contains 15 residues. CDR3 in DNA: TGTGCCAGCAGTTTATCGCGAAGCGGAGTCTACGAGCAGTACTTC. It yields the protein CASSLSRSGVYEQYF.